The next 22 T cell receptor beta chains were all read from a single sample in a study of T cells in Graves' hyperthyroidism and ophthalmopathy (dated by TCRdb to about 2019). The library was built by means of multiplex PCR. TCRdb shows the sequencer as Illumina HiSeq 2000. The TCR beta CDR3 regions were amplified from RNA transcripts. For the first round of RT-PCR on the TCR CDR3, the HTBI primer set was used together with the Qiagen OneStep RT-PCR kit. Through fastp at Q25 and MiXCR, TCRdb rebuilt clones from the public reads, retaining in-frame beta chains. Each entry merges the rows of one CDR3 protein and shows their most common DNA and genes. Counted in this sample were hundreds of thousands of distinct CDR3 sequences; 17% of them appeared once. The biggest ten clones account for approximately 16% of the sample. Sample: blood. The receptors originated from a woman aged 18-29 years with Graves' ophthalmopathy.

This clonotype turned up a few times. J is TRBJ1-4 and V is TRBV29-1; 8 nucleotides align to TRBD1. The CDR3 has 16 residues. J gave up 6 bases and V 5 bases, and 14 bases lay outside the gene matches. The V gene's germline CDR1 is SQVTM and CDR2 ANQGSEA. The CDR3 reads CSVWGWPGQEHEKLFF. CDR3 coding DNA: TGCAGCGTTTGGGGATGGCCGGGACAGGAGCATGAAAAACTGTTTTTT.

The chain employs TRBV6-1 and TRBJ2-5; D may correspond to TRBD1 or TRBD2 (5 bases each). This CDR3 comprises 15 residues. Trimming removed 5 bases from V and 3 bases from J, with 16 bases in between. Germline CDR1 reads MNHNS; CDR2 reads SASEGT. The CDR3 here is CASSPSRGFKETQYF. CDR3 bases: TGTGCCAGCAGTCCTAGTCGGGGCTTCAAAGAGACCCAGTACTTC.

The rearrangement links TRBV2 to TRBJ1-4, with D uncertain. The CDR3 is made up of 10 amino acids. V dropped 4 bases and J dropped 8 bases, with 2 bases sitting between them. Germline loops: CDR1 SNHLY, CDR2 FYNNEI. The CDR3 DNA follows: TGTGCCAGCAGTGCGGAAAAACTGTTTTTT. This sequence encodes CASSAEKLFF.

The gene calls are TRBV29-1 and TRBJ2-5, with 7 bases lining up with TRBD1. CDR3 size: 14 residues. J was trimmed by 1 base and V by 6 bases; bases with no gene match: 8. CDR1 and CDR2 (germline): SQVTM, ANQGSEA. The CDR3 sequence is CSVHGTVIQETQYF. CDR3 nucleotide sequence: TGCAGCGTGCATGGGACAGTCATCCAAGAGACCCAGTACTTC.

With regard to this clonotype: A much more abundant neighbour one base away suggests this may be a read error. The rearrangement links TRBV30 to TRBJ1-4, with D unclear. The CDR3 loop spans 13 amino acids. Germline V gives CDR1 GTSNPN, CDR2 SVGIG (reference sequence). Trimming took off 3 bases at V and 5 bases at J, with 10 bases between the two ends. The CDR3 reads CAWRRQPNEKLFF. For the CDR3, the DNA is TGTGCCTGGAGACGGCAACCGAATGAAAAACTGTTTTTT.

This clonotype appeared many times. This chain uses TRBV11-3 with TRBJ2-3; D unclear. The CDR3 runs 12 residues. Trimming left V 0 bases short and J 7 bases short, with 5 bases between. The V gene's germline CDR1 is SGHNT and CDR2 YENEEA. For the CDR3, the DNA is TGTGCCAGCAGCTTAGATCTAAATACGCAGTATTTT. Its protein is CASSLDLNTQYF.

This clonotype was counted ten times or more. The J gene is TRBJ2-1, the V gene TRBV5-1; 11 bases are shared with TRBD2. The germline gives CDR1 SGHRS, CDR2 YFSETQ. This CDR3 contains 14 residues. With V trimmed by 0 bases and J by 13 bases, 6 bases remained unmatched. The CDR3 coding sequence is TGCGCCAGCAGCTTGGGGGTACTAGCGGGAGTTCAGTTCTTC. Residues: CASSLGVLAGVQFF.

This clonotype was picked up many times. The gene calls are TRBV7-2 and TRBJ2-1; TRBD2 matches at 8 bases. Germline V gene sequence: CDR1 SGHTA, CDR2 FQGNSA. CDR3 length: 16 amino acids. The J segment lost 7 bases and the V segment lost 5 bases, leaving 13 bases of the junction unmatched. For the CDR3, the DNA is TGTGCCAGCAGCGCCCCCCAAGCGGGAGCTGATAATGAGCAGTTCTTC. Protein sequence: CASSAPQAGADNEQFF.

This clonotype was seen a few times. DNA for the CDR3: TGTGCCTGGGACAGGGACGGCAATCAGCCCCAGCATTTT. This sequence encodes CAWDRDGNQPQHF. The chain is built from TRBV30 and TRBJ1-5; 7 bases are shared with TRBD1. Per the germline V gene, CDR1 is GTSNPN and CDR2 is SVGIG (reference sequence). With V trimmed by 5 bases and J by 2 bases, 3 bases remained unmatched. The CDR3 sequence is 13 residues long.

Note on this clonotype: This may come from a read error, since a much larger clone is one base off. J is TRBJ2-7 and V is TRBV11-2; 7 positions agree with TRBD2. Germline V lookup: CDR1 SGHAT, CDR2 FQNNGV. J gave up 7 bases and V 7 bases, and 10 bases lay outside the gene matches. CDR3 length: 13 amino acids. CDR3 sequence (DNA): TGTGCCAGCATTTATCTAGCGGAGGGGGAGCAGTACTTC. Translation: CASIYLAEGEQYF. Based on the CDR3 plus reference TRBV11-2 and TRBJ2-7, the full variable domain is EAGVAQSPRYKIIEKRQSVAFWCNPISGHATLYWYQQILGQGPKLLIQFQNNGVVDDSQLPKDRFSAERLKGVDSTLKIQPAKLEDSAVYLCASIYLAEGEQYFGPGTRLTVT.

This clonotype was seen many times. V and J are TRBV20-1 and TRBJ1-1, with D hard to call. Between the trimmed V and J ends, which lost 1 base and 6 bases, there was a span of 12 bases. Germline values: CDR1 DFQATT, CDR2 SNEGSKA (reference sequence). This CDR3 spans 13 amino acids. Here the CDR3 reads CSARGPGWAEAFF. CDR3 nucleotide sequence: TGCAGTGCTAGAGGGCCGGGATGGGCTGAAGCTTTCTTT.

This clonotype was found a few times. Germline and junction disagree at one end, which may indicate a read error. The rearrangement links TRBV11-2 to TRBJ1-2; 9 bases match TRBD1. Germline CDR1 is SGHAT and CDR2 is FQNNGV. This CDR3 is 14 amino acids long. CDR3 amino acids: CASARDRDGYGYTF. CDR3 coding DNA: TGCGCCAGCGCACGGGACAGGGATGGCTATGGCTACACCTTC.

This clonotype was observed many times. This chain connects TRBV20-1 to TRBJ1-5; D is possibly TRBD1 (5 bases). V was cut by 6 bases and J by 0 bases, with 15 bases left in between. Germline assignment: CDR1 DFQATT and CDR2 SNEGSKA (reference sequence). This CDR3 comprises 15 residues. CDR3 sequence: CSAPGRLYSNQPQHF. Written as DNA, the CDR3 is TGCAGTGCCCCGGGACGGCTCTATAGCAATCAGCCCCAGCATTTT.

This clonotype was observed at least ten times. V gene TRBV20-1 combines with J gene TRBJ2-7; D is possibly TRBD1 (6 bases). CDR3 length: 17 amino acids. V shed 3 bases and J shed 0 bases, with 21 bases lying between them. Germline CDR1 and CDR2: DFQATT and SNEGSKA (reference sequence). The CDR3 nucleotides read TGCAGTGCTAGCTCCCCTGGCAGGGGACGGGGCTCCTACGAGCAGTACTTC. This gives the protein CSASSPGRGRGSYEQYF.

V gene TRBV11-1 combines with J gene TRBJ1-1; 8 nucleotides match TRBD1. This CDR3 is 12 amino acids long. CDR1 is SGHAT and CDR2 is FQDESV in the germline V gene (reference sequence). V gave up 9 bases and J gave up 5 bases; unmatched junction bases: 5. The chain's CDR3 is CARGRGHTEAFF. The CDR3 DNA reads TGTGCCAGAGGCAGGGGGCATACTGAAGCTTTCTTT. The entire variable domain, with the rest obtained from reference TRBV11-1 and TRBJ1-1, is as follows: EAEVAQSPRYKITEKSQAVAFWCDPISGHATLYWYRQILGQGPELLVQFQDESVVDDSQLPKDRFSAERLKGVDSTLKIQPAELGDSAMYLCARGRGHTEAFFGQGTRLTVV.

In this sample, this clonotype turned up once. V gene TRBV20-1 combines with J gene TRBJ1-5; 9 nucleotides align to TRBD1. The germline V gene has CDR1 DFQATT and CDR2 SNEGSKA (reference sequence). With 0 bases clipped from V and 0 bases from J, the junction kept 6 bases outside the gene matches. There are 17 residues in the CDR3. The CDR3: CSARDRDRDYSNQPQHF. CDR3 DNA: TGCAGTGCTAGAGACCGGGACAGGGATTATAGCAATCAGCCCCAGCATTTT.

This clonotype was seen at least ten times. This chain joins TRBV27 and TRBJ1-2; D is undetermined. This CDR3 spans 16 amino acids. Trimming took 5 bases from V and 2 from J, leaving 18 bases between them. Germline values: CDR1 MNHEY, CDR2 SMNVEV (reference sequence). CDR3 sequence reads: CASSRRGNLSNYGYTF. In DNA form, the CDR3 reads TGTGCCAGCAGTCGGCGTGGGAACCTCTCGAACTATGGCTACACCTTC.

This clonotype was picked up many times. The rearrangement uses TRBV7-9 and TRBJ1-1, with 8 bases aligning to TRBD1. The CDR3 has 14 amino acids. V lost 5 bases and J lost 3; bases outside the gene matches: 5. From germline, CDR1 is SEHNR and CDR2 FQNEAQ (reference sequence). The CDR3 reads CASSRTGPYTEAFF. As DNA, the CDR3 is TGTGCCAGCAGCCGGACAGGGCCCTACACTGAAGCTTTCTTT.

The rearrangement joins TRBV7-9 to TRBJ2-5; TRBD2 aligns across 15 bases. Germline trimming cut 5 bases from V and 3 bases from J; bases unmatched to any gene: 4. The germline gives CDR1 SEHNR, CDR2 FQNEAQ (reference sequence). The CDR3 sequence is 16 residues long. This CDR3 is CASSLRTSGREETQYF. For the CDR3, the DNA is TGTGCCAGCAGCCTAAGGACTAGCGGGAGGGAAGAGACCCAGTACTTC.

V is TRBV10-3 and J is TRBJ2-5; tentatively, D is TRBD1 (6 bases). Trimming took off 4 bases at V and 4 bases at J, with 13 bases between the two ends. The germline CDR1 and CDR2 sequences are ENHRY and SYGVKD. The CDR3 loop spans 14 amino acids. The CDR3 reads CAISVQGEGETQYF. CDR3 nucleotides: TGTGCCATCAGTGTACAGGGCGAGGGAGAGACCCAGTACTTC.

This clonotype was found many times. The chain uses TRBV6-1 and TRBJ2-3; 9 bases fit TRBD2. Germline lookup yields CDR1 MNHNS and CDR2 SASEGT. Trimming at V came to 1 base and at J to 1 base, leaving 0 bases not matched to a gene. The length of the CDR3 is 15 residues. Here the CDR3 reads CASSEGTSGTDTQYF. In nucleotides, the CDR3 is TGTGCCAGCAGTGAAGGGACTAGCGGCACAGATACGCAGTATTTT.

This clonotype was observed a few times. V is TRBV6-1 and J is TRBJ2-3; possible D gene TRBD1, 5 bases. V was trimmed by 3 bases and J by 0 bases, leaving 13 bases between them. Germline V gene sequence: CDR1 MNHNS, CDR2 SASEGT. The CDR3 covers 16 residues. The CDR3: CASSEETALSTDTQYF. In DNA, the CDR3 is TGTGCCAGCAGTGAGGAGACAGCGCTTAGCACAGATACGCAGTATTTT.